Reported below is one TCR beta chain. CDR1 is SNHLY, CDR2 FYNNEI, per germline. V was pared by 6 bases and J by 4 bases, with 5 bases of the junction left unmatched. The CDR3 has 14 residues. Per the study methods: Cell counts per sample came from amplifying reference gene primers. TCRdb's copy holds only in-frame clones and misses some; the assay was immunoSEQ multiplex PCR. The V and J calls and the clone size are those of that table, but D and trimming were determined from the DNA. The repertoire consists of over 350,000 clones, with 86% occurring once and the leading ten covering approximately 1.4%. The data were obtained in a study of blood T cell repertoires in COVID-19. Whole-study context: Sites in the United States, Italy and Spain provided acute and convalescent COVID-19 samples. T cells, B-cell-depleted T cells, or PBMCs provided the cDNA or gDNA that served as material.

The V gene is TRBV2, the J gene TRBJ1-5; 8 bases line up with TRBD1. The sample comprised peripheral blood. The sequence came from a woman in her 30s with active or convalescent COVID-19. CDR3 sequence reads: CASRSGQGNQPQHF. The CDR3 bases are TGTGCCAGCAGAAGCGGACAGGGAAATCAGCCCCAGCATTTT.